This TCR beta chain emerged from a study of control samples from healthy donors and cancer patients. V lost 4 bases to trimming and J lost 2 bases, with 10 bases between them. Germline CDR1 is KGHDR and CDR2 is SFDVKD. The CDR3 spans 14 residues. Repertoires were generated with immunoSEQ multiplex PCR, while TCRdb's copy carries only in-frame clones and drops some. The repertoire holds roughly 88,000 clones, with 85% as singletons. The chain recombines TRBV24-1 with TRBJ2-5; D ambiguous. The sequencing input was blood. The receptor was derived from a young man in good health. The CDR3 sequence is CATSDPDMQETQYF. Here the CDR3 DNA reads TGTGCCACCAGTGACCCCGACATGCAAGAGACCCAGTACTTC.